This T cell receptor (beta chain) stems from a study of technical replicates of blood from a handful of donors. This CDR3 has 15 residues. The assay was immunoSEQ multiplex PCR, and TCRdb's table has in-frame clones only and misses some. In the table there are approximately 95,000 clones, around 96% of which are singletons. The sequenced sample consisted of T cells isolated from PBMCs. This sequence was found in a human donor in good health. The chain has TRBV12-1 and TRBJ2-2; TRBD1, as called in the table, went unchecked against the DNA. TRBV12-1 is deemed a pseudogene. The CDR3 sequence is CASSARGSETGELFF. In DNA, the CDR3 is TGTGCCAGCAGCGCCAGGGGGAGTGAGACCGGGGAGCTGTTTTTT.